This TCR beta chain emerged from a study of identical twins. Findings of the study overall: Conclusions were based on cross-sectional statistical analysis, without following the same donors. Partly confounded zero-insertion analyses could result from invariant MAIT and iNKT cells.

All donors comprised healthy Caucasians. There are 15 residues in the CDR3. Germline CDR1 PRHDT, CDR2 FYEKMQ (reference sequence). V dropped 5 bases and J dropped 6 bases, with 17 bases sitting between them. Comment on this clonotype: Its antigen is unknown.

Each cDNA held unique molecular identifiers, and template switching gave it a universal primer site. Via MiXCR, TCRdb re-called the 5' RACE reads, giving one row per CDR3 protein. Of a few hundred thousand distinct CDR3 sequences listed, approximately 10% are singletons. The clonotype originates from a woman aged 45-60 years in good health. The chain uses TRBV13 and TRBJ2-4; weak D call: TRBD2 (6 bases). Sequenced input: naive T cells sorted from blood. The CDR3 DNA is TGTGCCAGCAGCATTGGGCGGGATTACGGAAACATTCAGTACTTC. The encoded protein is CASSIGRDYGNIQYF.